The clone carrying this T cell receptor beta chain turned up a few times. The germline V gene has CDR1 SGHTA and CDR2 FQGNSA. The ends were cut back, 6 bases at V and 1 base at J, with 16 bases in the middle. The CDR3 totals 15 residues. The data stem from a study of T cell responses to AZD1222 COVID-19 vaccine. Sequenced by immunoSEQ multiplex PCR; TCRdb stores in-frame clones only, minus some. The sample lists roughly 130,000 clones; about 90% were seen once. V is TRBV7-2 and J is TRBJ2-7; the D is unclear. This receptor was identified in an adult who received the MenACWY meningococcal vaccine as a control. The sequencing here drew on peripheral blood, taken 28 days after the second dose of the MenACWY control vaccine. Written as DNA, the CDR3 is TGTGCCAGCAGGCTGGCCGCTCCCGGATCCTACGAGCAGTACTTC. Protein: CASRLAAPGSYEQYF.